The 5 T cell receptor beta chains reported below all come from one sample, sequenced in a study of blood T cell repertoires in COVID-19. Only in-frame clones appear in the TCRdb table, and some are missing; sequencing was by immunoSEQ multiplex PCR. The table includes over 75,000 clones, roughly 84% detected once. Input material: peripheral blood. Receptors were obtained from a woman older than 75 with acute or convalescent COVID-19.

The rearrangement uses TRBV2 and TRBJ1-1, with unresolved D. V dropped 4 bases and J dropped 10 bases, with 13 bases sitting between them. Germline V CDR1 and CDR2: SNHLY, FYNNEI. This CDR3 comprises 12 residues. CDR3 bases: TGTGCCAGCAGTGCCCTCTCTATTTCAGCTTTCTTT. As protein: CASSALSISAFF.

The rearrangement uses TRBV7-2 and TRBJ1-6; 9 bases line up with TRBD1. The CDR3 is made up of 16 amino acids. V gave up 4 bases and J gave up 7 bases; unmatched junction bases: 8. CDR1 and CDR2 from the germline V gene are SGHTA and FQGNSA. CDR3 sequence: CASSSLDRGENSPLHF. The DNA of the CDR3 is TGTGCCAGCAGCTCACTGGACAGGGGTGAGAATTCACCCCTCCACTTT.

V gene TRBV6-1 combines with J gene TRBJ2-1, with D maybe TRBD1 (6 bases). CDR3 length: 15 residues. Germline CDR1 is MNHNS and CDR2 is SASEGT. Between the trimmed V and J ends, which lost 3 bases and 7 bases, there was a span of 16 bases. The CDR3 loop is CASSDVQGIRNEQFF. CDR3 bases: TGTGCCAGCAGTGACGTCCAGGGGATAAGGAATGAGCAGTTCTTC.

V is TRBV11-2 and J is TRBJ2-5; a possible D gene is TRBD2 (6 bases). V lost 5 bases and J lost 1, with 23 bases in between. This CDR3 is 18 amino acids long. CDR1 is SGHAT and CDR2 is FQNNGV in the germline V gene. CDR3 amino acids: CASSPIRRDSAFQETQYF. The DNA for the CDR3 is TGTGCCAGCAGCCCAATCCGGCGGGACTCGGCTTTCCAAGAGACCCAGTACTTC.

This sequence joins TRBV27 and TRBJ2-3; 15 nucleotides align to TRBD2. J gave up 1 base and V 5 bases, and 10 bases lay outside the gene matches. The germline CDR1 and CDR2 sequences are MNHEY and SMNVEV (reference sequence). The CDR3 runs 19 residues. CDR3 bases: TGTGCCAGCAGTACTACGGGACTAGCGGGAGGAGATGGCACAGATACGCAGTATTTT. Amino acids: CASSTTGLAGGDGTDTQYF.